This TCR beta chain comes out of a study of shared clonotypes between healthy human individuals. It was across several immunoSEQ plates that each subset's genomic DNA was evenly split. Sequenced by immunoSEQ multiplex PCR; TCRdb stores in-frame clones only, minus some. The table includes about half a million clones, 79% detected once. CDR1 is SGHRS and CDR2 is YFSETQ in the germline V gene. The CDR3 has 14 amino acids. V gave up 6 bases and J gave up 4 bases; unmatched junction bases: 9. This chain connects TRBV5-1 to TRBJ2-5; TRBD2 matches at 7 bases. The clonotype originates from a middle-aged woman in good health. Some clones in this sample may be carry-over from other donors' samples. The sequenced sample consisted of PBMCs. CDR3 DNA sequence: TGCGCCAGCATGAATGGAGCGGGGAGAGAGACCCAGTACTTC. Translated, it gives CASMNGAGRETQYF.